A single sample gave rise to the 20 T cell receptor beta chains below, sequenced in a study of cytomegalovirus exposure and HLA in healthy donors. PCR involved 60 Vbeta and 13 Jbeta primers. Data came from immunoSEQ multiplex PCR; TCRdb stores just in-frame clones and leaves some out. Of around 70,000 clones detected, about three quarters appear once; the ten largest clones hold about 12%. Input material: PBMCs. The receptors were gathered from a male donor in good health and CMV-seropositive.

The CDR3 sequence is CASSLAYTTEAFF. CDR3 bases: TGCGCCAGCAGCTTGGCGTACACCACTGAAGCTTTCTTT. The rearrangement joins TRBV5-1 to TRBJ1-1; no reliable D call. V was pared by 0 bases and J by 4 bases, with 7 bases between. The CDR3 is 13 amino acids. The germline CDR1 and CDR2 sequences are SGHRS and YFSETQ. The whole variable domain, remainder taken from reference TRBV5-1 and TRBJ1-1, is KAGVTQTPRYLIKTRGQQVTLSCSPISGHRSVSWYQQTPGQGLQFLFEYFSETQRNKGNFPGRFSGRQFSNSRSEMNVSTLELGDSALYLCASSLAYTTEAFFGQGTRLTVV.

This clone has more than one count but fewer than ten. The CDR3 nucleotides are TGTGCCAGCAGACAGGGCGGGAATTCACCCCTCCACTTT. Its translation is CASRQGGNSPLHF. The chain recombines TRBV25-1 with TRBJ1-6; D is possibly TRBD1 (6 bases). Germline CDR1 reads MGHDK; CDR2 reads SYGVNS. V was clipped by 6 bases and J by 7 bases, with 10 bases between them. The CDR3 loop spans 13 amino acids.

The rearrangement joins TRBV6-6 to TRBJ1-1, with D maybe TRBD1 (5 bases). Trimming removed 5 bases from V and 1 base from J, with 11 bases in between. The CDR3 extends over 14 amino acids. Germline lookup yields CDR1 MNHNY and CDR2 SVGAGI (reference sequence). The CDR3 sequence is CASSRRRANTEAFF. As DNA, the CDR3 is TGTGCCAGCAGTCGGCGCAGGGCGAACACTGAAGCTTTCTTT.

The chain recombines TRBV10-3 with TRBJ2-1; 9 bases are shared with TRBD1. This CDR3 comprises 16 residues. The V gene's germline CDR1 is ENHRY and CDR2 SYGVKD. The trim removed 0 bases at V and 1 base at J, leaving 1 base unmatched. CDR3 sequence reads: CAISESTGGSYNEQFF. The CDR3 DNA reads as TGTGCCATCAGTGAGTCGACAGGGGGGTCCTACAATGAGCAGTTCTTC.

The rearrangement uses TRBV5-1 and TRBJ2-5, with D possibly matching TRBD2 (5 bases). The CDR3 extends over 16 amino acids. The V gene lost 0 bases and the J gene lost 5 bases, with 17 bases spanning the gap. From germline, CDR1 is SGHRS and CDR2 YFSETQ. The CDR3 loop reads CASSLAPRGSQETQYF. The CDR3 DNA reads as TGCGCCAGCAGCTTGGCACCTAGAGGGAGCCAGGAGACCCAGTACTTC.

J is TRBJ1-5 and V is TRBV10-3; TRBD1 aligns across 8 bases. V was pared by 5 bases and J by 6 bases, with 3 bases of the junction left unmatched. CDR3 length equals 13 residues. Germline values: CDR1 ENHRY, CDR2 SYGVKD. The CDR3 here is CAISTGGSQPQHF. The CDR3 DNA reads as TGTGCCATCAGTACAGGGGGATCTCAGCCCCAGCATTTT.

This clone was observed once. The V gene is TRBV9, the J gene TRBJ2-1; no firm D call. CDR1 and CDR2 from the germline V gene are SGDLS and YYNGEE. Trimming removed 0 bases from V and 4 bases from J, with 8 bases in between. The CDR3 has 14 residues. The CDR3 DNA reads TGTGCCAGCAGCGTAGCTAACAGTTACAATGAGCAGTTCTTC. The encoded protein is CASSVANSYNEQFF. Together with reference TRBV9 and TRBJ2-1, the CDR3 gives the full variable domain: DSGVTQTPKHLITATGQRVTLRCSPRSGDLSVYWYQQSLDQGLQFLIQYYNGEERAKGNILERFSAQQFPDLHSELNLSSLELGDSALYFCASSVANSYNEQFFGPGTRLTVL.

V usage is TRBV18 and J usage is TRBJ1-1; D gene unclear. The V end was cut by 1 base, the J end by 6 bases, with 6 bases between. Germline lookup yields CDR1 KGHSH and CDR2 LQKENI. The CDR3 sequence is 12 residues long. The CDR3 spells CASSPLLSEAFF. CDR3 DNA: TGTGCCAGCTCACCACTTCTCTCTGAAGCTTTCTTT.

This chain links TRBV30 with TRBJ2-1, with TRBD1 matching over 8 bases. Per the germline V gene, CDR1 is GTSNPN and CDR2 is SVGIG (reference sequence). The CDR3 length is 13 residues. The V gene end was trimmed by 4 bases and the J gene end by 6 bases; junction bases not matched to a gene: 5. The CDR3: CAWTLGQVNEQFF. CDR3 DNA sequence: TGTGCCTGGACCCTGGGACAGGTCAATGAGCAGTTCTTC.

The genes are TRBV29-1 and TRBJ2-1; 9 bases map to TRBD2. Looked up from germline, CDR1 is SQVTM and CDR2 is ANQGSEA. This CDR3 is built from 12 residues. The CDR3: CGERGAYNEQFF. CDR3 nucleotides: TGCGGTGAGCGGGGGGCCTACAATGAGCAGTTCTTC.

The CDR3 protein is CASSIAGATKMSGYTF. CDR3 nucleotides: TGTGCCAGTAGTATAGCAGGGGCAACAAAAATGAGTGGCTACACCTTC. The chain employs TRBV19 and TRBJ1-2; tentatively, D is TRBD1 (6 bases). The V end was cut by 1 base, the J end by 7 bases, with 19 bases between. The CDR3 is 16 amino acids. Germline V lookup: CDR1 LNHDA, CDR2 SQIVND (reference sequence).

The V call is TRBV5-1, the J call TRBJ1-2; TRBD1 matches 9 bases. J lost 1 base, V lost 0 bases, and 4 bases had no gene match. This CDR3 is 16 amino acids long. Germline CDR1 and CDR2: SGHRS and YFSETQ. Here the CDR3 DNA reads TGCGCCAGCAGCTTGGACAGGGGGCAGGATAACTATGGCTACACCTTC. Residues: CASSLDRGQDNYGYTF.

The chain joins TRBV5-1 to TRBJ1-2, with 11 bases identical to TRBD1. The CDR3 extends over 15 amino acids. V shed 4 bases, J shed 8 bases, and the junction held 10 bases outside the gene matches. CDR1 is SGHRS, CDR2 YFSETQ, per germline. CDR3 sequence (DNA): TGCGCCAGCAGCACAAGTCCGGGACAGGGGGGCGGCTACACCTTC. Translating it yields CASSTSPGQGGGYTF. Combining the CDR3 with reference TRBV5-1 and TRBJ1-2 gives the whole variable domain KAGVTQTPRYLIKTRGQQVTLSCSPISGHRSVSWYQQTPGQGLQFLFEYFSETQRNKGNFPGRFSGRQFSNSRSEMNVSTLELGDSALYLCASSTSPGQGGGYTFGSGTRLTVV.

This clone was detected once. This sequence joins TRBV7-8 and TRBJ2-1; 11 positions match TRBD2. Looked up from germline, CDR1 is SGHVS and CDR2 is FQNEAQ. The CDR3 totals 18 residues. V trimming: 1 base; J trimming: 3 bases; junction bases outside the gene matches: 8. The CDR3 here is CASSLGRTSGPDYNEQFF. The DNA of the CDR3 is TGTGCCAGCAGCTTAGGCAGGACTAGCGGGCCTGACTACAATGAGCAGTTCTTC.

This chain uses TRBV28 with TRBJ2-1, with D possibly TRBD2 on 6 matching bases. The CDR3 has 15 amino acids. Deletions cut 4 bases from V and 7 bases from J, with 17 bases between. The germline CDR1 and CDR2 sequences are MDHEN and SYDVKM. The CDR3 reads CASSWPRGLGNEQFF. The DNA of the CDR3 is TGTGCCAGCAGTTGGCCGCGGGGTCTAGGGAATGAGCAGTTCTTC.

This chain joins TRBV18 and TRBJ2-7, with TRBD2 as a possible D gene (6 bases). There are 12 residues in the CDR3. Germline V gene data show CDR1 as KGHSH and CDR2 as LQKENI. The V end was cut by 6 bases, the J end by 6 bases, with 12 bases between. CDR3 DNA sequence: TGTGCCAGCTCCGTGGGGGACTGCGAGCAGTACTTC. As protein: CASSVGDCEQYF. The variable domain in full, with the rest retrieved from reference TRBV18 and TRBJ2-7, is NAGVMQNPRHLVRRRGQEARLRCSPMKGHSHVYWYRQLPEEGLKFMVYLQKENIIDESGMPKERFSAEFPKEGPSILRIQQVVRGDSAAYFCASSVGDCEQYFGPGTRLTVT.

The chain joins TRBV7-2 to TRBJ1-2; 8 bases are a match to TRBD1. Germline loops: CDR1 SGHTA, CDR2 FQGNSA. The V segment lost 5 bases and the J segment 7 bases; nucleotides outside the gene matches: 12. The CDR3 loop spans 15 amino acids. CDR3 DNA: TGTGCCAGCAGCACTAGGACAGGGTCTTTTAGTGGCTACACCTTC. Protein: CASSTRTGSFSGYTF.

The chain carries TRBV9 and TRBJ2-1, with 14 bases identical to TRBD2. CDR1 and CDR2 (germline): SGDLS, YYNGEE. Trimming at V came to 1 base and at J to 9 bases, leaving 6 bases not matched to a gene. The CDR3 contains 16 residues. CDR3 DNA sequence: TGTGCCAGCAGCGTAAGAACGGGACTAGCGGGAGTTGAGCAGTTCTTC. This translates into CASSVRTGLAGVEQFF.

The chain employs TRBV29-1 and TRBJ2-6; perhaps TRBD1 as D (5 bases). This CDR3 is 17 amino acids long. Trimming took 0 bases from V and 4 from J, leaving 16 bases between them. Per germline, CDR1 SQVTM and CDR2 ANQGSEA. In DNA form, the CDR3 reads TGCAGCGTTGAAGATCGACAGCTTGGGGCAGGGGCCAACGTCCTGACTTTC. Protein product: CSVEDRQLGAGANVLTF.

This clone came up once. The chain employs TRBV28 and TRBJ2-2, with D perhaps matching TRBD1 (7 bases). The ends were cut back, 3 bases at V and 4 bases at J, with 12 bases in the middle. Germline V lookup: CDR1 MDHEN, CDR2 SYDVKM. This CDR3 is 15 amino acids long. The CDR3 DNA follows: TGTGCCAGCAGTTTCAGGGGGGTTCGCACCGGGGAGCTGTTTTTT. Protein sequence: CASSFRGVRTGELFF.